This TCR beta chain was identified during a study of OX40 agonist ivuxolimab in advanced cancers. Study-level background: The diagnoses of dose-escalation patients were hepatocellular carcinoma, melanoma, renal cell or head and neck cancer. Three patients, one with hepatocellular carcinoma and two with cutaneous melanoma, achieved partial responses. The study's findings and limits: Both CD4+ and CD8+ T cell populations in blood had undergone clonal expansion by week 6 at 0.1 to 3.0 mg/kg.

Assay: immunoSEQ multiplex PCR; the TCRdb copy retains only in-frame clones and omits some. The sample has about 40,000 clones; around 89% are singletons. V shed 2 bases and J 2 bases; nucleotides not matched to a gene: 1. The CDR3 extends over 14 amino acids. The germline CDR1 and CDR2 sequences are MNHNS and SASEGT. Turning to this clone: The antigen is undetermined.

Patients were excluded for autoimmune disease history or systemic immunosuppression. The chain couples TRBV6-1 to TRBJ1-1; 8 bases match TRBD1. The sample consisted of CD4+ or CD8+ T cells sorted from blood, taken in a trial of the OX40 agonist ivuxolimab. The sequence was collected from an adult with an advanced solid tumor such as melanoma, head and neck, liver or kidney cancer. Here the CDR3 DNA reads TGTGCCAGCAGTGAACAGGGGGCTAACACTGAAGCTTTCTTT. Amino acids: CASSEQGANTEAFF.